These T cell receptor beta chains were read from a single sample in a study of T-cell memory formation after mild COVID-19. A single record per CDR3 protein comes from TCRdb applying MiXCR to the 5' RACE reads. The sample consists of 190,000 or so distinct CDR3 sequences, roughly a fifth of them appearing once. Sample: PBMCs or a T cell subset sorted from them (not recorded which). These receptors were taken from an adult woman who had mild COVID-19 (a few samples of this study predate the infection). Cell type and time point are not known. Both conserved end residues are part of each CDR3. D genes are given only for firm matches. Clone size, where shown, is once, few, many, or a class for clones that have expanded.

>few|-|TRBJ2-1|TRBV24-1
TGTGCCACCAGTGATTTGCTCGATTCAGGGAATGAGCAGTTCTTC
CATSDLLDSGNEQFF
>few|-|TRBJ2-1|TRBV7-9
TGTGCCAGCAGCCACGGACGACTGAATGAGCAGTTCTTC
CASSHGRLNEQFF
>few|-|TRBJ2-2|TRBV7-6
TGTGCCAGCAGCTCCCTTGGGGGGAACACCGGGGAGCTGTTTTTT
CASSSLGGNTGELFF
>-|TRBD1|TRBJ2-4|TRBV7-2
TGTGCCAGCAGCCTCCGGGACAGGGGGCGCCGGACCAAAAACATTCAGTACTTC
CASSLRDRGRRTKNIQYF
>few|TRBD2|TRBJ2-7|TRBV7-2
TGTGCCAGCAGCTTAGCGGGAATCAGTGCCGGGGGGTCCTACGAGCAGTACTTC
CASSLAGISAGGSYEQYF
>-|TRBD2|TRBJ2-1|TRBV20-1
TGCAGTCCGAGGGAGGGGTCCTACAATGAGCAGTTCTTC
CSPREGSYNEQFF
>-|-|TRBJ2-5|TRBV25-1
TGTGCCAGCAGTGAAGACAGTCAAGAGACCCAGTACTTC
CASSEDSQETQYF
>-|-|TRBJ2-1|TRBV11-2
TGTGCCAGCAGCTTCGGGCGGGACATATACAATGAGCAGTTCTTC
CASSFGRDIYNEQFF
>few|-|TRBJ2-1|TRBV29-1
TGCAGCGTCTCCCGAGCTGTCGGCCCCTACAATGAGCAGTTCTTC
CSVSRAVGPYNEQFF
>-|-|TRBJ2-2|TRBV5-1
TGCGCCAGCAGCTCCACAGGGGGCAGAGCGGGAGGATCACCGACCGGGGAGCTGTTTTTT
CASSSTGGRAGGSPTGELFF
>-|TRBD2|TRBJ2-1|TRBV12-3/TRBV12-4
TGTGCCAGCACCCAGGGGCTAGCGGGCAACAATGAGCAGTTCTTC
CASTQGLAGNNEQFF
>few|TRBD2|TRBJ2-1|TRBV24-1
TGTGCCACCGGGGAGGGCCTCTACAATGAGCAGTTCTTC
CATGEGLYNEQFF
>few|-|TRBJ2-1|TRBV9
TGTGCCAGCAGCGCAAATTACAATGAGCAGTTCTTC
CASSANYNEQFF
>-|-|TRBJ1-1|TRBV9
TGTGCCAGCAGCGCGGGAACAGGGTGGAACACTGAAGCTTTCTTT
CASSAGTGWNTEAFF
>-|TRBD2|TRBJ2-3|TRBV10-2
TGCGCCAGCAGACCCGGGACTAGCATGCCAGATACGCAGTATTTT
CASRPGTSMPDTQYF
>many|TRBD2|TRBJ2-7|TRBV20-1
TGCAGTGGACTAGCGGGAGGCGGCACCTACGAGCAGTACTTC
CSGLAGGGTYEQYF
>few|-|TRBJ2-5|TRBV4-1
TGCGCCAGCAGCCAAGAGGACCGTCAAGAGACCCAGTACTTC
CASSQEDRQETQYF
>few|TRBD1|TRBJ1-1|TRBV5-5
TGTGCCAGCAGCTTAGACAGGGGGCTGAGCACTGAAGCTTTCTTT
CASSLDRGLSTEAFF
>once|TRBD1|TRBJ1-2|TRBV7-8
TGTGCCAGCAGCCCCAGGGGGCTGAGCTACACCTTC
CASSPRGLSYTF
>-|-|TRBJ1-1|TRBV11-2
TGTGCCAGCAGCTTAATTGGGGAACCAGAAGCTTTCTTT
CASSLIGEPEAFF
>few|-|TRBJ2-6|TRBV19
TGTGCCAGTACGCAGGACCCAAGCCCCTCTGGGGCCAACGTCCTGACTTTC
CASTQDPSPSGANVLTF
>few|-|TRBJ2-1|TRBV15
TGTGCCACCAGCAGTCTAGCAGATTACAATGAGCAGTTCTTC
CATSSLADYNEQFF
>few|TRBD2|TRBJ2-1|TRBV9
TGTGCCAGCACTGGGACTAGCGGGGAAAATGAGCAGTTCTTC
CASTGTSGENEQFF
>-|TRBD1|TRBJ1-2|TRBV15
TGTGCCACCAGCAGAGGGGGACAGGGCTATGGCTACACCTTC
CATSRGGQGYGYTF
>-|TRBD1|TRBJ2-2|TRBV4-1
TGCGCCAGCAGCCAAGATACCACAGGGGGTTTCGGCGGGGAGCTGTTTTTT
CASSQDTTGGFGGELFF
>-|TRBD1|TRBJ2-7|TRBV7-6
TGTGCCAGCAGCCGGACAGGGGATAATAAGTACGAGCAGTACTTC
CASSRTGDNKYEQYF
>few|-|TRBJ2-3|TRBV10-2
TGCGCCAGCAGTGATGGGGCAGATACGCAGTATTTT
CASSDGADTQYF
>-|TRBD1|TRBJ2-7|TRBV12-3/TRBV12-4
TGTGCCAGCAGTACGGGGCTACAGGGGGTCCCCTACGAGCAGTACTTC
CASSTGLQGVPYEQYF
>few|TRBD1|TRBJ1-6|TRBV6-5
TGTGCCAGCAGTTCGACAGGGGTCGACTTT
CASSSTGVDF
>-|-|TRBJ2-3|TRBV13
TGTGCCAGCAGCGCCGGACTTTCGAATACGCAGTATTTT
CASSAGLSNTQYF
>-|TRBD2|TRBJ2-1|TRBV7-8
TGTGCCAGCAGCACTGGGACGACTAGCGGGAGGCGAAGAGAGCAGTTCTTC
CASSTGTTSGRRREQFF
>-|-|TRBJ1-5|TRBV27
TGTGCCAGTCGGACCGAGAATCAGCCCCAGCATTTT
CASRTENQPQHF
>-|-|TRBJ1-5|TRBV2
TGTGCCAGCAGCCCCAGGTACGGCAATCAGCCCCAGCATTTT
CASSPRYGNQPQHF
>few|-|TRBJ1-1|TRBV9
TGTGCCAGCAGCTTCCAACAGGGTATGAACACTGAAGCTTTCTTT
CASSFQQGMNTEAFF
>few|-|TRBJ2-3|TRBV29-1
TGCAGCGTTGTTGGGCCAAACACAGATACGCAGTATTTT
CSVVGPNTDTQYF
>few|-|TRBJ2-7|TRBV6-4
TGTGCCAGCAGTGTGACGGGCGATGCCTACGAGCAGTACTTC
CASSVTGDAYEQYF
>-|-|TRBJ1-1|TRBV13
TGTGCCAGCAGCTTAGGGGGTCGAGCAAGTACGAACACTGAAGCTTTCTTT
CASSLGGRASTNTEAFF
>few|-|TRBJ1-5|TRBV7-9
TGTGCCAGCAGCTCCCACTATCAGCCCCAGCATTTT
CASSSHYQPQHF
>-|-|TRBJ2-5|TRBV7-9
TGTGCCAGCACCGGGGTCGTAGAGGGCCAAGAGACCCAGTACTTC
CASTGVVEGQETQYF
>-|-|TRBJ2-7|TRBV5-6
TGTGCCAGCAGCGGCGGGACAGCTGCCTACGAGCAGTACTTC
CASSGGTAAYEQYF
>few|TRBD2|TRBJ2-3|TRBV27
TGTGCCAGCAGTTTATGGCCGGGTAGCGGGGATAGCACAGATACGCAGTATTTT
CASSLWPGSGDSTDTQYF